This T cell receptor (beta chain) originates from a study of T cell responses to AZD1222 COVID-19 vaccine. Study-wide results and limits: Nearly half of the spike-specific TCRs reportedly recognize variant regions that carry no mutations. Spike-specific TCR breadth and depth went up after people got two AZD1222 doses.

CDR1 is MGHRA, CDR2 YSYEKL, per germline. V lost 2 bases and J 0 bases, leaving 12 bases between the germline ends. The CDR3 covers 16 residues. Notes on this clone: The antigen is unknown.

Clones were read by immunoSEQ multiplex PCR, and TCRdb kept only the in-frame ones, dropping some. The sample shows under 120,000 clones, around 96% of them seen only once. This clonotype was obtained from an adult in good health. Sequencing was performed on peripheral blood, taken on day 0 of AZD1222 vaccination. V and J are TRBV4-1 and TRBJ2-3; D is undetermined. In nucleotides, the CDR3 is TGCGCCAGCAGCCAACATCGCTCCTCAAGCACAGATACGCAGTATTTT. Encoded protein: CASSQHRSSSTDTQYF.